A selection of T cell receptor beta chains follows, all from one sample in a study of T cell responses to AZD1222 COVID-19 vaccine. Repertoires were generated with immunoSEQ multiplex PCR, while TCRdb's copy carries only in-frame clones and drops some. The sample holds some 130,000 clones, around 90% seen once. Here the sequenced sample was peripheral blood, taken on day 0 of AZD1222 vaccination. The receptors were gathered from an adult in good health. CDR3s leave out the opening cysteine and the closing phenylalanine or tryptophan.

TRBJ2-5 | TRBV19 | ASSPRGRETQY
TRBJ1-4 | TRBV18 | ASSLGLDEKLF
TRBJ2-7 | TRBV7-2 | ASSLDGGGYEQY
TRBJ2-5 | TRBV12-3/TRBV12-4 | ASSLGETQY
TRBJ1-6 | TRBV15 | ATSDPAVDNSPLH
TRBJ1-1 | TRBV19 | ASSTQGGRRNTEAF
TRBJ1-5 | TRBV6-2/TRBV6-3 | ASSSDREIQPQH
TRBJ1-1 | TRBV29-1 | SVHVGGLTEAF
TRBJ1-3 | TRBV11-2 | ASSPLKFDNSGNTIY
TRBJ2-2 | TRBV6-4 | ASSVEGYTGELF
TRBJ2-7 | TRBV11-1 | ASSLGFPQY
TRBJ1-1 | TRBV5-1 | ASSFRDRVSTEAF
TRBJ1-1 | TRBV11-3 | ASAYGGNTEAF
TRBJ1-5 | TRBV5-4 | ASSFTGTDSNQPQH
TRBJ1-4 | TRBV5-4 | ASTTGGDEKLF
TRBJ1-2 | TRBV12-3/TRBV12-4 | ASSWTTRYGYT
TRBJ1-2 | TRBV5-4 | ASSLTGATYGYT
TRBJ1-2 | TRBV5-1 | ASSLGYSPFGYT
TRBJ2-7 | TRBV7-2 | ASSREDGPYEQY
TRBJ1-3 | TRBV6-5 | ASSNPPSGNTIY
TRBJ1-6 | TRBV18 | ASSQDRPGNSPLH
TRBJ1-2 | TRBV6-6 | ASSMGGNYGYT
TRBJ1-5 | TRBV5-6 | ASSSLHQPQH
TRBJ2-2 | TRBV30 | AWSERRGANTGELF
TRBJ1-3 | TRBV30 | ARITLSFAGGNTIY
TRBJ1-2 | TRBV7-2 | ASSPRGQSPYGYT
TRBJ1-2 | TRBV2 | ASRDRAGGYT
TRBJ2-7 | TRBV7-3 | ASRSTYEQY
TRBJ1-2 | TRBV27 | ASSYSRAGGYGYT
TRBJ1-5 | TRBV5-1 | ASSLAVGQPQH
TRBJ2-3 | TRBV27 | ASRLPSQGYTDTQY
TRBJ1-5 | TRBV6-1 | ASSERVGNQPQH
TRBJ1-1 | TRBV19 | VCRDRGLTEAF
TRBJ1-2 | TRBV11-2 | ASSTGTVYGYT
TRBJ1-4 | TRBV5-5 | ASTPFGGNEKLF
TRBJ1-1 | TRBV30 | AWSVTRTTEAF
TRBJ1-2 | TRBV18 | ASSPGQAQGTA
TRBJ2-1 | TRBV5-4 | ASSPTSGDLYEQF
TRBJ1-3 | TRBV12-3/TRBV12-4 | ASSFSSGNTIY